This entry concerns a single TCR beta chain. An input of roughly 0.5 to 1 ug of RNA was subjected to reverse transcription using random hexamers. Amplification of TCR beta CDR3 by immunoSEQ multiplex PCR spanned 54 Vbeta and 13 Jbeta. One entry per CDR3 protein results from TCRdb running MiXCR on the immunoSEQ multiplex PCR reads. The sample includes 150,000 to 200,000 distinct CDR3 sequences, about 95% of them seen just once. The patients serving as multiple sclerosis controls were treatment-naive. They had stable or active relapsing-remitting disease and fulfilled revised McDonald criteria. V lost 7 bases to trimming and J lost 5 bases; unmatched junction nucleotides: 7. Germline assignment: CDR1 SQVTM and CDR2 ANQGSEA. The length of the CDR3 is 12 residues. The sample comes from a study of CD8 T cells in Susac syndrome.

The chain links TRBV29-1 to TRBJ2-5; 7 bases match TRBD2. The source of this sequence is a human donor with multiple sclerosis. The specimen was CD8+ T cells from PBMCs. CDR3 DNA: TGCAGCGCCGGAGGGAGGGAGGAGACCCAGTACTTC. Translating gives CSAGGREETQYF.